These T cell receptor beta chains were read from a single sample in a study of blood T cell repertoires in COVID-19. The data were produced by immunoSEQ multiplex PCR, yet TCRdb's version contains in-frame clones alone and is incomplete. The sample records about 140,000 clones, over 60% being singletons. The sample consisted of peripheral blood. The receptors were gathered from an older man with acute or convalescent COVID-19. Each CDR3 is given without its conserved first and last residue. Each record gives: V gene, CDR3 length, J gene, CDR3 protein.

v_gene: TRBV5-5
len: 16
j_gene: TRBJ2-6
CDR3aa: ASSPGTGGLSRANVLT

v_gene: TRBV7-6
len: 14
j_gene: TRBJ1-3
CDR3aa: ASSLGTALSGNTIY

v_gene: TRBV4-3
len: 13
j_gene: TRBJ2-5
CDR3aa: ASSRSRGFQETQY

v_gene: TRBV28
len: 10
j_gene: TRBJ2-7
CDR3aa: ASSWGGDEQY

v_gene: TRBV5-4
len: 14
j_gene: TRBJ2-5
CDR3aa: ASSPGLAGGRETQY

v_gene: TRBV19
len: 9
j_gene: TRBJ2-7
CDR3aa: ASRGQSEQY

v_gene: TRBV11-2
len: 10
j_gene: TRBJ1-2
CDR3aa: ASSSGAYGYT

v_gene: TRBV7-2
len: 13
j_gene: TRBJ2-5
CDR3aa: ASSLSPRVEETQY

v_gene: TRBV10-3
len: 9
j_gene: TRBJ2-7
CDR3aa: ATGWGGEQY

v_gene: TRBV7-3
len: 17
j_gene: TRBJ2-3
CDR3aa: ASSHPGTSGGQEGDTQY

v_gene: TRBV15
len: 14
j_gene: TRBJ2-1
CDR3aa: ATSRDRGSSYNEQF